The 28 T cell receptor beta chains below were found in one sample sequenced in a study of T-cell memory formation after mild COVID-19. Each CDR3 protein gets one entry after TCRdb re-called the 5' RACE reads with MiXCR. Of about 340,000 distinct CDR3 sequences in the sample, around an eighth were seen once. Sequenced material: PBMCs or a T cell subset sorted from them (not recorded which). These receptors came from a man younger than 35 who had mild COVID-19 (a few samples of this study predate the infection). Cell type and time point are not known.

This clonotype has a handful of counts. V is TRBV7-8 and J is TRBJ2-3; 7 bases match TRBD2. From germline, CDR1 is SGHVS and CDR2 FQNEAQ. Trimming cost V 5 bases and J 3 bases; bases outside gene matches: 14. The CDR3 has 17 amino acids. In DNA, the CDR3 is TGTGCCAGCAGCACCTCCGGGACTAAGAAACGGACAGATACGCAGTATTTT. Protein sequence: CASSTSGTKKRTDTQYF. Using reference TRBV7-8 and TRBJ2-3 for the parts outside the CDR3, the full variable domain is GAGVSQSPRYKVAKRGQDVALRCDPISGHVSLFWYQQALGQGPEFLTYFQNEAQLDKSGLPSDRFFAERPEGSVSTLKIQRTQQEDSAVYLCASSTSGTKKRTDTQYFGPGTRLTVL.

This clonotype occurred many times. The V and J genes are TRBV7-6 and TRBJ2-1; TRBD2 is a possible D gene (5 bases). This CDR3 has 13 residues. Germline-derived CDR1 and CDR2 are SGHVS and FNYEAQ. The V end lost 4 bases, the J end lost 7 bases, and 11 bases lay between the germline ends. The CDR3: CASSSGSWNEQFF. CDR3 DNA sequence: TGTGCCAGCAGCTCGGGAAGTTGGAATGAGCAGTTCTTC.

This clonotype was recorded many times. The chain uses TRBV7-3 and TRBJ1-6; D not certain. This CDR3 is built from 13 residues. Germline-derived CDR1 and CDR2 are SGHTA and FQGTGA. V was cut by 0 bases and J by 9 bases, with 6 bases left in between. The chain's CDR3 is CASSLTPGSPLHF. CDR3 DNA: TGTGCCAGCAGCTTAACCCCGGGTTCACCCCTCCACTTT.

This chain connects TRBV20-1 to TRBJ2-2, with no clear D. CDR3 length equals 12 residues. The V end was cut by 1 base, the J end by 8 bases, with 8 bases between. CDR1 is DFQATT, CDR2 SNEGSKA, per germline (reference sequence). The CDR3 spells CSARGSSGELFF. The CDR3 coding sequence is TGCAGTGCTAGAGGATCAAGTGGGGAGCTGTTTTTT.

The chain employs TRBV24-1 and TRBJ2-5; D uncertain. The CDR3 loop spans 11 amino acids. The germline V gene encodes CDR1 KGHDR and CDR2 SFDVKD. Trimming cost V 8 bases and J 5 bases, with 8 bases left between them. Here the CDR3 DNA reads TGTGCCACCACCACCGGGGAGACCCAGTACTTC. Translation: CATTTGETQYF.

In its sample, this clonotype was seen many times. The chain joins TRBV5-1 to TRBJ1-5; possibly TRBD1 for D (5 bases). Per the germline V gene, CDR1 is SGHRS and CDR2 is YFSETQ. This CDR3 comprises 14 residues. Trimming cost V 1 base and J 2 bases, with 7 bases left between them. This CDR3 is CASSLQGGNQPQHF. CDR3 nucleotides: TGCGCCAGCAGCTTGCAAGGGGGCAATCAGCCCCAGCATTTT.

This clonotype was seen at least ten times. This rearrangement joins TRBV7-9 to TRBJ2-3; 7 bases line up with TRBD2. The germline CDR1 and CDR2 sequences are SEHNR and FQNEAQ (reference sequence). The CDR3 totals 16 residues. The V and J ends lost 6 bases and 2 bases, in that order; junction bases with no gene match: 11. The CDR3 sequence is CASSPGEGMPTDTQYF. As DNA, the CDR3 is TGTGCCAGCAGTCCGGGGGAGGGGATGCCCACAGATACGCAGTATTTT.

This clonotype was counted only a few times. The chain employs TRBV5-1 and TRBJ2-1, with 9 nucleotides matching TRBD1. CDR3 size: 15 residues. CDR1 and CDR2 (germline): SGHRS, YFSETQ. V was clipped by 5 bases and J by 3 bases; unmatched bases: 6. In DNA form, the CDR3 reads TGCGCCAGCAGTCCGGAGACAGGGGGCTACAATGAGCAGTTCTTC. It specifies CASSPETGGYNEQFF.

The chain carries TRBV7-6 and TRBJ2-2; no clear D gene. CDR1 is SGHVS and CDR2 is FNYEAQ in the germline V gene. The CDR3 has 15 residues. The ends were cut back, 6 bases at V and 0 bases at J, with 11 bases in the middle. This chain's CDR3 is CASRAADANTGELFF. DNA for the CDR3: TGTGCCAGCAGGGCGGCCGACGCGAACACCGGGGAGCTGTTTTTT. The complete variable domain, with remaining parts taken from reference TRBV7-6 and TRBJ2-2, reads GAGVSQSPRYKVTKRGQDVALRCDPISGHVSLYWYRQALGQGPEFLTYFNYEAQQDKSGLPNDRFSAERPEGSISTLTIQRTEQRDSAMYRCASRAADANTGELFFGEGSRLTVL.

This clonotype turned up a few times. The chain uses TRBV2 and TRBJ1-5, with 12 bases aligning to TRBD1. V was clipped by 7 bases and J by 2 bases; unmatched bases: 9. The CDR3 runs 17 residues. Germline-derived CDR1 and CDR2 are SNHLY and FYNNEI. The CDR3 DNA follows: TGTGCCAGCAAAGGGACAGGGGGCGGAGTGGGCAATCAGCCCCAGCATTTT. It yields the protein CASKGTGGGVGNQPQHF.

J is TRBJ2-1 and V is TRBV11-1; TRBD2 aligns across 10 bases. Trimming took 4 bases from V and 4 from J; bases not matched to a gene: 7. The CDR3 is 16 amino acids. In germline, CDR1 is SGHAT, CDR2 FQDESV (reference sequence). The CDR3 loop is CASSSPLAGVYNEQFF. CDR3 in DNA: TGTGCCAGCAGCTCTCCCCTAGCGGGGGTATACAATGAGCAGTTCTTC.

This rearrangement joins TRBV2 to TRBJ2-1, with a tentative D call TRBD1 (5 bases). The V end lost 6 bases, the J end lost 14 bases, and 17 bases lay between the germline ends. The CDR3 loop spans 12 amino acids. CDR1 is SNHLY and CDR2 is FYNNEI in the germline V gene. The DNA of the CDR3 is TGTGCCAGCAGGGCGGATGTAGGGGTGGAGTTCTTC. This sequence encodes CASRADVGVEFF.

This clonotype was seen more than once but under ten times. This chain joins TRBV7-2 and TRBJ1-1; the D is unclear. Trimming pared 5 bases from V and 1 base from J, leaving 14 bases between. Germline V lookup: CDR1 SGHTA, CDR2 FQGNSA. The CDR3 is 15 amino acids. The CDR3 spells CASSQGLIKNTEAFF. The CDR3 region has the DNA TGTGCCAGCAGCCAAGGACTGATCAAGAACACTGAAGCTTTCTTT.

This clonotype was found a few times. The genes are TRBV24-1 and TRBJ1-5, with D tentatively TRBD1 (5 bases). CDR3 size: 15 residues. V was clipped by 4 bases and J by 5 bases, with 14 bases between them. Germline assignment: CDR1 KGHDR and CDR2 SFDVKD. The CDR3 region is CATSDLAGGDQPQHF. CDR3 in DNA: TGTGCCACCAGTGACCTGGCGGGGGGAGATCAGCCCCAGCATTTT.

A few counts support this clonotype. The chain joins TRBV23-1 to TRBJ2-1, with D possibly being TRBD1 or TRBD2 (5 bases each). TRBV23-1 is placed among ORFs of uncertain function. Trimming took 6 bases from V and 5 from J, leaving 23 bases between them. The CDR3 is 17 residues long. CDR3 nucleotides: TGCGCCAGCAGCGGCCCTCCGAGGGGAAGAATCGACAATGAGCAGTTCTTC. Its protein product is CASSGPPRGRIDNEQFF.

This clonotype was counted between two and nine times. The chain recombines TRBV2 with TRBJ1-1, with 7 bases matching TRBD1. Trimming removed 5 bases from V and 8 bases from J; junction bases left unmatched: 8. Germline V gene lookup returns CDR1 SNHLY and CDR2 FYNNEI. This CDR3 contains 13 residues. The CDR3 bases are TGTGCCAGCAGTCCCGGACAGGCTTCCGAAGCTTTCTTT. Amino acids: CASSPGQASEAFF.

This clonotype has only a few counts. The chain is built from TRBV5-4 and TRBJ2-5; TRBD1 matches 9 bases. Germline-derived CDR1 and CDR2 are SGHNT and YYREEE (reference sequence). The ends lost 2 bases at V and 1 base at J; junction bases unmatched: 6. There are 16 residues in the CDR3. CDR3 nucleotide sequence: TGTGCCAGCAGCTTAGGTGGGGGACAGGGCCAAGAGACCCAGTACTTC. Translating gives CASSLGGGQGQETQYF. Full variable domain (rest looked up from reference TRBV5-4 and TRBJ2-5): ETGVTQSPTHLIKTRGQQVTLRCSSQSGHNTVSWYQQALGQGPQFIFQYYREEENGRGNFPPRFSGLQFPNYSSELNVNALELDDSALYLCASSLGGGQGQETQYFGPGTRLLVL.

This chain joins TRBV5-1 and TRBJ1-2; 10 bases fit TRBD1. Germline CDR1 SGHRS, CDR2 YFSETQ. The CDR3 extends over 16 amino acids. V gave up 6 bases and J gave up 4 bases; unmatched junction bases: 12. The CDR3 loop reads CASTPAGQGVSYGYTF. CDR3 coding DNA: TGCGCCAGCACCCCCGCCGGACAGGGGGTTTCCTATGGCTACACCTTC.

The chain recombines TRBV5-1 with TRBJ2-7, with 11 nucleotides matching TRBD2. CDR1 SGHRS and CDR2 YFSETQ come from the germline V gene. V was clipped by 3 bases and J by 3 bases; unmatched bases: 8. This CDR3 spans 16 amino acids. CDR3 DNA: TGCGCCAGCAGCTCCGGGCCGACTAGCGGGGTCTACGAGCAGTACGTC. Translation gives CASSSGPTSGVYEQYV.

This clonotype has more than one count but fewer than ten. This chain links TRBV6-2 or TRBV6-3 with TRBJ2-1; a weak D match, TRBD1 (5 bases). The CDR3 runs to 15 residues. Germline CDR1 is MNHEY and CDR2 is SVGEGT. V lost 5 bases to trimming and J lost 12 bases, with 23 bases between them. The CDR3: CASSPRGSQAGWQFF. The CDR3 DNA reads as TGTGCCAGCAGTCCTAGGGGATCGCAGGCAGGATGGCAGTTCTTC.

This clonotype was observed a handful of times. The chain uses TRBV11-3 and TRBJ1-1, with D uncertain. CDR1 is SGHNT, CDR2 YENEEA, per germline. V was shortened by 4 bases and J by 6 bases, with 18 bases between the two germline ends. The CDR3 totals 15 residues. CDR3 residues: CASSSWFGPGAEAFF. The CDR3 DNA reads as TGTGCCAGCAGCTCGTGGTTCGGGCCTGGGGCTGAAGCTTTCTTT.

This clonotype was recorded a few times. The chain uses TRBV18 and TRBJ2-7, with D perhaps matching TRBD2 (7 bases). Trimming shortened V by 4 bases and J by 2 bases, and 15 bases separated the two germline ends. Germline values: CDR1 KGHSH, CDR2 LQKENI. The CDR3 sequence is 15 residues long. The CDR3 nucleotides are TGTGCCAGCTCACTGGGCGGGGGCGAAACCTACGAGCAGTACGTC. Its protein product is CASSLGGGETYEQYV.

There are a few counts of this clonotype. The J gene is TRBJ2-3, the V gene TRBV9, with a tentative D call TRBD2 (6 bases). The germline V gene has CDR1 SGDLS and CDR2 YYNGEE. The CDR3 consists of 14 residues. Trimming left V 4 bases short and J 6 bases short, with 15 bases between. The CDR3 DNA is TGTGCCAGCAGCTCCTGGGAGGAGGGGGATACGCAGTATTTT. Translated, it gives CASSSWEEGDTQYF.

This clonotype has only a few counts. This chain joins TRBV28 and TRBJ1-1; D unresolved. Between the trimmed V and J ends, which lost 1 base and 2 bases, there was a span of 14 bases. The length of the CDR3 is 16 residues. The V gene's germline CDR1 is MDHEN and CDR2 SYDVKM. The CDR3 region has the DNA TGTGCCAGCAGTTTATTGCCCTTCCTCAGTAACACTGAAGCTTTCTTT. Amino acid sequence: CASSLLPFLSNTEAFF.

This clonotype has a count of ten or more. The chain combines TRBV6-5 with TRBJ1-1, with D maybe TRBD1 (5 bases). The germline V gene encodes CDR1 MNHEY and CDR2 SVGAGI. With 8 bases removed from V and 0 bases from J, the gap between germline ends came to 13 bases. The CDR3 length is 14 residues. The CDR3 bases are TGTGCCAGCTACACCGGGACGGTGAACACTGAAGCTTTCTTT. Amino acid sequence: CASYTGTVNTEAFF.

This clonotype was seen a single time. CDR3: CAWSAGGQVNFLSTDTQYF. The CDR3 DNA follows: TGTGCCTGGAGTGCGGGGGGACAGGTAAATTTCCTCAGCACAGATACGCAGTATTTT. This chain uses TRBV30 with TRBJ2-3; TRBD1 is a possible D gene (8 bases). Germline V gives CDR1 GTSNPN, CDR2 SVGIG (reference sequence). Deletions cut 1 base from V and 0 bases from J, with 23 bases between. This CDR3 is 19 amino acids long.

This chain connects TRBV12-3 or TRBV12-4 to TRBJ2-1; perhaps TRBD1 as D (5 bases). V was cut by 3 bases and J by 0 bases, with 12 bases left in between. CDR3 length: 16 residues. The CDR3 is CASSFQGASSYNEQFF. The CDR3 nucleotides are TGTGCCAGCAGTTTTCAGGGTGCTAGCTCCTACAATGAGCAGTTCTTC.

This sequence joins TRBV11-2 and TRBJ2-3, with TRBD2 matching over 7 bases. The J segment lost 1 base and the V segment lost 6 bases, leaving 10 bases of the junction unmatched. Germline loops: CDR1 SGHAT, CDR2 FQNNGV. CDR3 length: 16 amino acids. The CDR3 DNA sequence: TGTGCCAGCAGTAGCGGGCCAAGTCAGGGCACAGATACGCAGTATTTT. The encoded protein is CASSSGPSQGTDTQYF. Combining the CDR3 with reference TRBV11-2 and TRBJ2-3 gives the whole variable domain EAGVAQSPRYKIIEKRQSVAFWCNPISGHATLYWYQQILGQGPKLLIQFQNNGVVDDSQLPKDRFSAERLKGVDSTLKIQPAKLEDSAVYLCASSSGPSQGTDTQYFGPGTRLTVL.